This T cell receptor beta chain was sequenced during a study of T cells in Graves' hyperthyroidism and ophthalmopathy. This CDR3 region has 13 residues. V shed 5 bases and J shed 2 bases, with 9 bases lying between them. From germline, CDR1 is MDHEN and CDR2 SYDVKM. Graves' hyperthyroidism qualified as stable when ophthalmopathy did not progress within 18 months. Based on clinical symptoms, serum thyroxine and TRAb, thyroid ultrasound and orbital computed tomography, diagnoses were reached. The PBMCs were sourced from fresh peripheral blood (around 10 ml). It was RNA transcripts that yielded the amplified TCR beta CDR3 regions. First-round RT-PCR targeting the TCR CDR3 was performed with the HTBI primer set. TCRdb reprocessed the multiplex PCR reads with MiXCR, giving one entry per CDR3 protein. The profile shows some 620,000 distinct CDR3 sequences, around 15% of them singletons. This clonotype was seen many times. The antigen remains unidentified.

General study results and limits: With a median lead of 6.5 months before onset, the model predicted ophthalmopathy.

V is TRBV28 and J is TRBJ1-1; TRBD1 is a possible D gene (6 bases). The sample comprised blood. The receptor was derived from a woman aged 25-40 years with Graves' hyperthyroidism. Written as DNA, the CDR3 is TGTGCCAGCAGTAAAGGGGGTAACACTGAAGCTTTCTTT. This codes for CASSKGGNTEAFF.